This is a list of T cell receptor beta chains from one sample in a study of blood T cell repertoires in COVID-19. Profiling relied on immunoSEQ multiplex PCR, and the TCRdb table lists in-frame clones only, not all of them. The data contain about 240,000 clones, 70% to 90% of them singletons. The sample taken for sequencing was PBMCs or T cells enriched from blood (not recorded which). These receptors all stem from a woman aged 40 to 50 with acute COVID-19. The CDR3 runs from the conserved cysteine through the conserved F or W. The order of the fields is D gene, V gene, J gene, clone size, CDR3 DNA, CDR3 protein. A D gene is named only where the DNA matches it firmly. Some rows mark clone size as missing; the rest say once, few, many or name a class of expanded clone.

TRBD1	TRBV25-1	TRBJ1-3	.	TGTGCCAGCAGTGGCGGGACAGGGAGTGGAAACACCATATATTTT	CASSGGTGSGNTIYF
TRBD1	TRBV11-1	TRBJ2-5	.	TGTGCCAGCAGCTTAGATGGGACAGCCCAAGAGACCCAGTACTTC	CASSLDGTAQETQYF
TRBD1	TRBV19	TRBJ2-6	once	TGTGCCAGTAGCTTTCAGGGGGCGCCGGGTGGGGCCAACGTCCTGACTTTC	CASSFQGAPGGANVLTF
.	TRBV29-1	TRBJ1-1	.	TGCAGCGTTTCGCGCAGGTTGGACACTGAAGCTTTCTTT	CSVSRRLDTEAFF
TRBD2	TRBV5-1	TRBJ2-5	once	TGCGCCAGCCATGGGACTAGCGGACAAGAGACCCAGTACTTC	CASHGTSGQETQYF
.	TRBV15	TRBJ1-4	once	TGTGCCACCAGCATTTTGCAGGGGAAAGCTAATGAAAAACTGTTTTTT	CATSILQGKANEKLFF
.	TRBV28	TRBJ1-5	.	TGTGCCAGCAGTTTAATGGCCGCCGCAAATCAGCCCCAGCATTTT	CASSLMAAANQPQHF
TRBD2	TRBV28	TRBJ2-5	.	TGTGCCAGCAGTACACCGACTAGCACCATCCAAGAGACCCAGTACTTC	CASSTPTSTIQETQYF
.	TRBV5-4	TRBJ2-1	.	TGTGCCAGCAGCAAAGCGGGCAATGAGCAGTTCTTC	CASSKAGNEQFF
.	TRBV11-3	TRBJ1-6	.	TGTGCCAGCAGCTTAGAGGTCGGGTCCTATAATTCACCCCTCCACTTT	CASSLEVGSYNSPLHF
TRBD1	TRBV14	TRBJ1-1	.	TGTGCCAGCAGCCTTAGACAGGGGGCTTTGGAAACTGAAGCTTTCTTT	CASSLRQGALETEAFF
.	TRBV6-5	TRBJ2-5	.	TGTGCCAGCAGCCAGACTAGAGAGACCCAGTACTTC	CASSQTRETQYF
TRBD2	TRBV9	TRBJ2-2	.	TGTGCCAGCAGCATACGACTAGCGGGAGGTGTCACCGGGGAGCTGTTTTTT	CASSIRLAGGVTGELFF
TRBD2	TRBV5-1	TRBJ2-5	.	TGCGCCAGCAGCTTGTACGGGGAGGGAGAGACCCAGTACTTC	CASSLYGEGETQYF
TRBD2	TRBV4-1	TRBJ2-4	.	TGCGCCAGCAGGGATAGCGGGCTAGCCAAAAACATTCAGTACTTC	CASRDSGLAKNIQYF
TRBD2	TRBV7-8	TRBJ2-5	.	TGTGCCAGCAGCTTAAGATTTAGCGGGAGAGGTGGGGAGACCCAGTACTTC	CASSLRFSGRGGETQYF
.	TRBV2	TRBJ2-7	few	TGTGCCGGTAGACAGGACCTGACCTACGAGCAGTACTTC	CAGRQDLTYEQYF
.	TRBV6-5	TRBJ1-2	.	TGTGCCAGCAGTTCTCTGTTCTATGGCTACACCTTC	CASSSLFYGYTF
.	TRBV9	TRBJ1-3	.	TGTGCCAGCAGCCCGGACAGTGGAAACACCATATATTTT	CASSPDSGNTIYF
TRBD1	TRBV6-5	TRBJ1-2	once	TGTGCCAGCAGCCGAGGACAGGGCGGCTATGGCTACACCTTC	CASSRGQGGYGYTF
TRBD2	TRBV4-1	TRBJ2-1	once	TGCGCCAGCAGCCAAGATCGGGCGGGAGCTGAGCAGTTCTTC	CASSQDRAGAEQFF
TRBD1	TRBV4-1	TRBJ1-2	.	TGCGCCAGCAGCCAACCGACAGGGGGCCGGGGCTACACCTTC	CASSQPTGGRGYTF
.	TRBV10-2	TRBJ1-2	.	TGCGCCAGCAGTCAAGGGGAAGACTATGGCTACACCTTC	CASSQGEDYGYTF
TRBD2	TRBV11-2	TRBJ2-7	.	TGTGCCAGCAGCCCGGAGGGGACTAGCGGGAGGGCCTGGCAGTACTTC	CASSPEGTSGRAWQYF
TRBD1	TRBV19	TRBJ1-5	.	TGTGCCACTCGAGGACCGGGACAGGGAGCGGTTCAGCCCCAGCATTTT	CATRGPGQGAVQPQHF
TRBD2	TRBV10-3	TRBJ2-2	.	TGTGCCATCAGTGAGAAAGCGGGAGTTAACGGGGAGCTGTTTTTT	CAISEKAGVNGELFF
.	TRBV5-6	TRBJ1-5	.	TGTGCCAGCAGTCCCTGGACAGCAACGATAAATCAGCCCCAGCATTTT	CASSPWTATINQPQHF
TRBD1	TRBV7-3	TRBJ2-7	.	TGTGCCAGCAGAGAGGGACAGGGGGGAACCTACGAGCAGTACTTC	CASREGQGGTYEQYF
TRBD2	TRBV24-1	TRBJ2-1	.	TGTGCCACCAGTGATCCCGGGGGCGGGACTAGCGGGCAGTTCTTC	CATSDPGGGTSGQFF
TRBD1	TRBV7-8	TRBJ1-6	.	TGTGCCAGCAGCGCGGGACAGCCCTATAATTCACCCCTCCACTTT	CASSAGQPYNSPLHF
TRBD1	TRBV25-1	TRBJ1-2	.	TGTGCCAGCAGTGATTATAGGACAGGGGGCAGTGGCTACACCTTC	CASSDYRTGGSGYTF
TRBD2	TRBV7-9	TRBJ2-1	.	TGTGCCAGCTACCTAGCGGGATCGAATGAGCAGTTCTTC	CASYLAGSNEQFF
TRBD1	TRBV13	TRBJ1-1	.	TGTGCCAGCAGCTTACTGGACAGGGGAAACACTGAAGCTTTCTTT	CASSLLDRGNTEAFF
TRBD1	TRBV20-1	TRBJ2-1	.	TGCAGTGCTAGTTTAATGGACAGGGGGTACAATGAGCAGTTCTTC	CSASLMDRGYNEQFF
TRBD2	TRBV10-1	TRBJ2-2	.	TGCGCCAGCAGTGGGACTAGCACCGCCGGGGAGCTGTTTTTT	CASSGTSTAGELFF
TRBD2	TRBV3-1/TRBV3-2	TRBJ2-1	.	TGTGCCAGCAGCCAAATGTCAGCGGGAGGTTACAATGAGCAGTTCTTC	CASSQMSAGGYNEQFF
TRBD1	TRBV30	TRBJ1-1	.	TGTGCCACAAGGACAGGGGAGACTGAAGCTTTCTTT	CATRTGETEAFF
TRBD1	TRBV25-1	TRBJ1-4	.	TGTGCCAGCAGTGCTAAAGGACAGGGGGGGACGACTAATGAAAAACTGTTTTTT	CASSAKGQGGTTNEKLFF
TRBD1	TRBV24-1	TRBJ2-7	.	TGTGCCACCAGTGCAGGGGGAGTATACGAGCAGTACTTC	CATSAGGVYEQYF
.	TRBV6-1	TRBJ1-3	few	TGTGCCAGCAGTGAGGGGGCTGGTGGAAACACCATATATTTT	CASSEGAGGNTIYF
.	TRBV20-1	TRBJ2-2	.	TGCAGTGCTAGTATTTCCAGGGGCCTAAACACCGGGGAGCTGTTTTTT	CSASISRGLNTGELFF
TRBD2	TRBV19	TRBJ2-7	.	TGTGCCAGTGGGGGGGGTAATTCCCACGAGCAGTACTTC	CASGGGNSHEQYF
.	TRBV12-2	TRBJ2-1	.	TGTGCAAGTGGGATGGGTAGCGGGAGGTACAATGAGCAGTTCTTC	CASGMGSGRYNEQFF
TRBD1	TRBV27	TRBJ1-1	.	TGTGCCAGCAGGGTACAGGGGTGGGACACTGAAGCTTTCTTT	CASRVQGWDTEAFF
.	TRBV19	TRBJ1-2	.	TGTGCCAGTAGTTCCCCAGGGACTAACTATGGCTACACCTTC	CASSSPGTNYGYTF
.	TRBV7-2	TRBJ2-7	once	TGTGCCAGCAGCTTAGGTTCGGGGAGGACCTACGAGCAGTACTTC	CASSLGSGRTYEQYF
.	TRBV16	TRBJ1-1	.	TGTGCCAGCAGCCAATGGGCGGGTAGGAACACTGAAGCTTTCTTT	CASSQWAGRNTEAFF
.	TRBV3-1/TRBV3-2	TRBJ2-2	.	TGTGCCAGCAGCCAAGACCCGGGACAAGGGGCCGGGGAGCTGTTTTTT	CASSQDPGQGAGELFF
TRBD1	TRBV18	TRBJ1-5	.	TGTGCCAGCTCACCAGGGACAGGGTCTTCCAATCAGCCCCAGCATTTT	CASSPGTGSSNQPQHF